Listed below are T cell receptor beta chains from one sample, sequenced in a study of molecular identifiers for immune sequencing clone quantification. TCRdb re-analysed the PCR reads in MiXCR, keeping a single row per CDR3 protein. The sample yields some 590,000 distinct CDR3 sequences, 25% seen once. The specimen was naive CD8+ T cells from blood, with Jurkat cell RNA spiked in. The receptor source for this set is a human donor in good health. Some libraries in this study had Jurkat cell RNA spiked in. The CDR3 runs from the conserved cysteine through the conserved F or W. A D gene is named only where the DNA matches it firmly. Clone size is shown for a subset of rows, as once, few, many or a class of expanded clone.

j_gene: TRBJ2-7
abundance: -
d_gene: TRBD1
v_gene: TRBV27
CDR3aa: CACRSGTGGLGEQYF
CDR3nt: TGTGCCTGCAGATCCGGGACAGGGGGCCTGGGGGAGCAGTACTTC

j_gene: TRBJ2-4
abundance: many
d_gene: -
v_gene: TRBV12-3/TRBV12-4
CDR3aa: CASSLATGLAKNIQYF
CDR3nt: TGTGCCAGCAGTTTAGCGACAGGTCTGGCCAAAAACATTCAGTACTTC

j_gene: TRBJ2-3
abundance: -
d_gene: -
v_gene: TRBV27
CDR3aa: CASSLSGYDTQYF
CDR3nt: TGTGCCAGCAGTTTATCAGGGTATGATACGCAGTATTTT

j_gene: TRBJ1-2
abundance: -
d_gene: -
v_gene: TRBV3-1
CDR3aa: CASSHHDPSNYGYTF
CDR3nt: TGTGCCAGCAGCCATCATGATCCCTCTAACTATGGCTACACCTTC

j_gene: TRBJ2-3
abundance: few
d_gene: -
v_gene: TRBV12-5
CDR3aa: CASGLVTTSTDTQYF
CDR3nt: TGTGCTAGTGGTTTGGTGACCACGAGCACAGATACGCAGTATTTT

j_gene: TRBJ2-2
abundance: many
d_gene: -
v_gene: TRBV2
CDR3aa: CAIPQDRNTGELFF
CDR3nt: TGTGCCATCCCCCAGGACAGAAACACCGGGGAGCTGTTTTTT

j_gene: TRBJ2-3
abundance: -
d_gene: -
v_gene: TRBV15
CDR3aa: CAASSTWQRTVGDTQYF
CDR3nt: TGTGCCGCCAGCAGCACCTGGCAGCGGACGGTCGGAGATACGCAGTATTTT

j_gene: TRBJ2-6
abundance: -
d_gene: -
v_gene: TRBV2
CDR3aa: CASSGVVEAPVLTF
CDR3nt: TGTGCCAGCAGCGGGGTGGTCGAGGCCCCCGTCCTGACTTTC

j_gene: TRBJ2-3
abundance: -
d_gene: TRBD1
v_gene: TRBV12-3/TRBV12-4
CDR3aa: CASSLGTGVSDTQYF
CDR3nt: TGTGCCAGCAGTTTAGGGACAGGGGTCTCAGATACGCAGTATTTT

j_gene: TRBJ1-1
abundance: many
d_gene: TRBD1
v_gene: TRBV6-2/TRBV6-3
CDR3aa: CASSSTGAPEAFF
CDR3nt: TGTGCCAGCAGTTCGACAGGGGCCCCTGAAGCTTTCTTT

j_gene: TRBJ2-5
abundance: -
d_gene: -
v_gene: TRBV21-1
CDR3aa: CARVLKGVRETQYF
CDR3nt: TGTGCCAGGGTACTGAAAGGGGTCAGAGAGACCCAGTACTTC

j_gene: TRBJ1-1
abundance: many
d_gene: -
v_gene: TRBV3-1
CDR3aa: CASSQDRSFGNTEAFF
CDR3nt: TGTGCCAGCAGCCAAGATCGCTCGTTCGGGAACACTGAAGCTTTCTTT

j_gene: TRBJ2-2
abundance: few
d_gene: -
v_gene: TRBV14
CDR3aa: CASSHIQGTGELFF
CDR3nt: TGTGCCAGCAGCCATATCCAGGGGACCGGGGAGCTGTTTTTT

j_gene: TRBJ1-2
abundance: few
d_gene: -
v_gene: TRBV20-1
CDR3aa: CSARDHGGGAGYTF
CDR3nt: TGCAGTGCTAGGGACCATGGAGGAGGGGCTGGCTACACCTTC

j_gene: TRBJ2-7
abundance: -
d_gene: TRBD1
v_gene: TRBV5-4
CDR3aa: CASSLESRQGAYEQYF
CDR3nt: TGTGCCAGCAGCTTGGAGAGCCGACAGGGGGCCTACGAGCAGTACTTC

j_gene: TRBJ1-4
abundance: many
d_gene: TRBD1
v_gene: TRBV7-2
CDR3aa: CASSFADRAAEEKLFF
CDR3nt: TGTGCCAGCAGCTTTGCGGACAGGGCGGCCGAGGAAAAACTGTTTTTT

j_gene: TRBJ2-5
abundance: many
d_gene: TRBD1
v_gene: TRBV5-4
CDR3aa: CASSQLDRGLSAETQYF
CDR3nt: TGTGCCAGCAGTCAACTGGACAGGGGGCTGTCTGCAGAGACCCAGTACTTC

j_gene: TRBJ1-4
abundance: many
d_gene: -
v_gene: TRBV6-2/TRBV6-3
CDR3aa: CASSSGTAQFF
CDR3nt: TGTGCCAGCAGTTCCGGGACCGCCCAATTTTTT

j_gene: TRBJ2-7
abundance: few
d_gene: -
v_gene: TRBV2
CDR3aa: CASSEPGSEQYF
CDR3nt: TGTGCCAGCAGTGAACCGGGGAGCGAGCAGTACTTC

j_gene: TRBJ2-2
abundance: -
d_gene: -
v_gene: TRBV19
CDR3aa: CAGSIGVTGELFF
CDR3nt: TGTGCCGGTAGTATAGGGGTCACCGGGGAGCTGTTTTTT

j_gene: TRBJ2-7
abundance: many
d_gene: TRBD1
v_gene: TRBV9
CDR3aa: CASSVEGASYEQYF
CDR3nt: TGTGCCAGCAGCGTAGAGGGGGCGTCCTACGAGCAGTACTTC

j_gene: TRBJ2-5
abundance: -
d_gene: -
v_gene: TRBV15
CDR3aa: CATSKADSLGTQYF
CDR3nt: TGTGCCACCAGCAAAGCTGACAGTCTCGGGACCCAGTACTTC

j_gene: TRBJ2-7
abundance: few
d_gene: TRBD1
v_gene: TRBV7-9
CDR3aa: CASSPTTGQGRYEQYF
CDR3nt: TGTGCCAGCAGCCCTACTACGGGACAGGGAAGGTACGAGCAGTACTTC

j_gene: TRBJ2-7
abundance: few
d_gene: -
v_gene: TRBV6-2/TRBV6-3
CDR3aa: CASLGHEQYF
CDR3nt: TGTGCCAGCCTCGGGCACGAGCAGTACTTC

j_gene: TRBJ1-6
abundance: many
d_gene: TRBD1
v_gene: TRBV2
CDR3aa: CASSVPGTANNSPLHF
CDR3nt: TGTGCCAGCAGCGTACCTGGGACAGCCAATAATTCACCCCTCCACTTT

j_gene: TRBJ1-2
abundance: -
d_gene: -
v_gene: TRBV6-5
CDR3aa: CASSYSAGCIRPYGYTF
CDR3nt: TGTGCCAGCAGTTACTCTGCAGGGTGCATTCGTCCTTATGGCTACACCTTC

j_gene: TRBJ2-1
abundance: -
d_gene: TRBD1
v_gene: TRBV19
CDR3aa: CASSETRDRGRGEQFF
CDR3nt: TGTGCCAGTAGTGAAACCCGGGACAGGGGAAGAGGTGAGCAGTTCTTC